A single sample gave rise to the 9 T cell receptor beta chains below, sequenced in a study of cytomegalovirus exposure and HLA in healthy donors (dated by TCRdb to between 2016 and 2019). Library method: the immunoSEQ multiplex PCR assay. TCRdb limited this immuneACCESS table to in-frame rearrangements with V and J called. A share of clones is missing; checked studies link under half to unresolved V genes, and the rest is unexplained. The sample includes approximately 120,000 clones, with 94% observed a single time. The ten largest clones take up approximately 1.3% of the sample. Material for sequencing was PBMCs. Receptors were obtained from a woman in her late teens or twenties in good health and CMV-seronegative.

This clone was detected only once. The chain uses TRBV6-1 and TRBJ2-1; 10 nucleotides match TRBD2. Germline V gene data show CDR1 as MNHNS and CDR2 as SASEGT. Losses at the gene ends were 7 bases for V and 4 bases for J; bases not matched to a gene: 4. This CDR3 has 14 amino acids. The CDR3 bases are TGTGCCAGCACTGCTAGCGGGGGATACAATGAGCAGTTCTTC. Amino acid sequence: CASTASGGYNEQFF.

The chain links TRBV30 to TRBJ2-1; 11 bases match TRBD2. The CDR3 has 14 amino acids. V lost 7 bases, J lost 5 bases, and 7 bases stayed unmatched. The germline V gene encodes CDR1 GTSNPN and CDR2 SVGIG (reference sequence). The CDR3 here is CASTGTSGHNEQFF. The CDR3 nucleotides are TGTGCCTCGACGGGGACTAGCGGCCACAATGAGCAGTTCTTC.

The CDR3 region has the DNA TGTGCCACCACGCGGACCGGGGAGCTGTTTTTT. It specifies CATTRTGELFF. This chain connects TRBV6-6 to TRBJ2-2; unclear D gene. The CDR3 consists of 11 residues. The germline V and J ends were trimmed by 10 bases and 5 bases, with 8 bases remaining between them. From germline, CDR1 is MNHNY and CDR2 SVGAGI (reference sequence).

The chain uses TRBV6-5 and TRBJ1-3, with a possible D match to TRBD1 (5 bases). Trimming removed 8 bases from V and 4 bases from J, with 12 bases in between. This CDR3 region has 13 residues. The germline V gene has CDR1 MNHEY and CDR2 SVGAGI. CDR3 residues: CASSGGPGNTIYF. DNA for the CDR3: TGTGCCAGCTCCGGGGGACCGGGAAACACCATATATTTT.

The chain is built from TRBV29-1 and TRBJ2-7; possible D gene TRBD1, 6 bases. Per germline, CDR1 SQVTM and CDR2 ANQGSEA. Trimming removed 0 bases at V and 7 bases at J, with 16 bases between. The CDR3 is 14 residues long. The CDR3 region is CSVEEGAPWGEQYF. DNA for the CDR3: TGCAGCGTTGAAGAGGGGGCGCCATGGGGAGAGCAGTACTTC.

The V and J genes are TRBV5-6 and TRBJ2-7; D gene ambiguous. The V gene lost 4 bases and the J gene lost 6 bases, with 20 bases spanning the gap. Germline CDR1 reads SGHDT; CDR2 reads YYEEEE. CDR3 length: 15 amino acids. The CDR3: CASSLPIVPTGEQYF. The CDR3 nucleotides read TGTGCCAGCAGCCTTCCGATAGTACCCACGGGCGAGCAGTACTTC.

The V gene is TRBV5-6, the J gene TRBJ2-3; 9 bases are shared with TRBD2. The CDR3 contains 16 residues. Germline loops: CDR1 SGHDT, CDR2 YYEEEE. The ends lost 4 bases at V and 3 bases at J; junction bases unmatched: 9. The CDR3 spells CASSVIAGARTDTQYF. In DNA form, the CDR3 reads TGTGCCAGCAGCGTAATAGCGGGAGCGCGAACAGATACGCAGTATTTT. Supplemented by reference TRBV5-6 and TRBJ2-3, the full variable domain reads DAGVTQSPTHLIKTRGQQVTLRCSPKSGHDTVSWYQQALGQGPQFIFQYYEEEERQRGNFPDRFSGHQFPNYSSELNVNALLLGDSALYLCASSVIAGARTDTQYFGPGTRLTVL.

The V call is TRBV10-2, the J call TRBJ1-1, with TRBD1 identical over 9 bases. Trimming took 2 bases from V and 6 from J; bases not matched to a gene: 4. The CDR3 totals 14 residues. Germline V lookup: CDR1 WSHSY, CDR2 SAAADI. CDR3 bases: TGCGCCAGCAGTGAGGGGGGACAGGGCCCTGAAGCTTTCTTT. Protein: CASSEGGQGPEAFF.

The chain's CDR3 is CASSQDRATGELFF. In nucleotides, the CDR3 is TGTGCCAGCAGCCAGGACAGGGCGACCGGGGAGCTGTTTTTT. This chain uses TRBV5-4 with TRBJ2-2; 8 bases fit TRBD1. CDR1 and CDR2 from the germline V gene are SGHNT and YYREEE (reference sequence). The CDR3 contains 14 residues. V was clipped by 4 bases and J by 5 bases; unmatched bases: 4.